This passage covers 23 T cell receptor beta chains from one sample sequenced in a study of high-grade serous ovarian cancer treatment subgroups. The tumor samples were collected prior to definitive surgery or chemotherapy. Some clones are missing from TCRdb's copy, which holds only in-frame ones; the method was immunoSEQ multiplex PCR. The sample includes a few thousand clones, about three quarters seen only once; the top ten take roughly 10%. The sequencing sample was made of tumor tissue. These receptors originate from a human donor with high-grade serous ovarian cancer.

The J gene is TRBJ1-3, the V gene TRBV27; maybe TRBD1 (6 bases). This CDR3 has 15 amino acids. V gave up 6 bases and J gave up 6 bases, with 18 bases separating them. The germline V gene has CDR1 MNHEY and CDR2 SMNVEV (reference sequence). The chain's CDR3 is CASRKNSRGANTIYF. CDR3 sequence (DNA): TGTGCCAGCAGAAAGAACTCCAGGGGAGCAAACACCATATATTTT.

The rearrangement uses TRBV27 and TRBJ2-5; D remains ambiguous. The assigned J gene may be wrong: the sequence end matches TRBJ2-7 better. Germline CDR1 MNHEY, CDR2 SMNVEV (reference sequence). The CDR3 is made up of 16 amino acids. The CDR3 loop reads CASSSLFISSSYEQYF. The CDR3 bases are TGTGCCAGCAGTTCCCTTTTTATCTCGAGCTCCTACGAGCAGTACTTC.

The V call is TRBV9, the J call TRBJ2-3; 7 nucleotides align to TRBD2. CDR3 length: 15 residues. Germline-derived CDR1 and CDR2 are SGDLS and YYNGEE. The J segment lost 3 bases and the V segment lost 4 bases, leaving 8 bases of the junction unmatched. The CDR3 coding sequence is TGTGCCAGCAGCCCAGGACTAGAGGGGACAGATACGCAGTATTTT. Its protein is CASSPGLEGTDTQYF. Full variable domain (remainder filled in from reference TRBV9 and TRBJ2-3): DSGVTQTPKHLITATGQRVTLRCSPRSGDLSVYWYQQSLDQGLQFLIQYYNGEERAKGNILERFSAQQFPDLHSELNLSSLELGDSALYFCASSPGLEGTDTQYFGPGTRLTVL.

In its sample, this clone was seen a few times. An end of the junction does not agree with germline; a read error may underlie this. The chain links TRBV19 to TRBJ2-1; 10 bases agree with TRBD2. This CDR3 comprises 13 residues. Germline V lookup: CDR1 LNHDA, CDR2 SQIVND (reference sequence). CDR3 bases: TGTGCCAGTAGTATATCGGGGACTAGCGAGCTGTTCTTC. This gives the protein CASSISGTSELFF.

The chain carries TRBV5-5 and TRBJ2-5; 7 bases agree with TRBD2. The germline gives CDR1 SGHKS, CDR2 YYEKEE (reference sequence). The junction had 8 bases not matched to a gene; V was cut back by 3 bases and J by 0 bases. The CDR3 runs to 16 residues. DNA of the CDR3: TGTGCCAGCAGCTCTCAGACTAGCTGGGACCAAGAGACCCAGTACTTC. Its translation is CASSSQTSWDQETQYF.

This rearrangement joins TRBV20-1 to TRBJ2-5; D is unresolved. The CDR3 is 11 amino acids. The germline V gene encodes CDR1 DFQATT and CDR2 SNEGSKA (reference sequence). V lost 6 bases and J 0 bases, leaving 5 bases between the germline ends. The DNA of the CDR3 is TGCAGTGCCAACCACCAAGAGACCCAGTACTTC. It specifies CSANHQETQYF.

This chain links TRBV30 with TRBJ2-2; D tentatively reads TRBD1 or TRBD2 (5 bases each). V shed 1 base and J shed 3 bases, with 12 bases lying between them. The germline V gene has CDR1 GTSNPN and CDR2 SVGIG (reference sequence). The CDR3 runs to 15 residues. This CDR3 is CAWSARDGDTGELFF. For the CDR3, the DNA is TGTGCCTGGAGTGCACGGGACGGCGACACCGGGGAGCTGTTTTTT.

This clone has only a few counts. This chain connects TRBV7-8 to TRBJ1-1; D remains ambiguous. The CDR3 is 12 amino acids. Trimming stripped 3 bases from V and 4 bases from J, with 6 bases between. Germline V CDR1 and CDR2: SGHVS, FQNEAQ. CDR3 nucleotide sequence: TGTGCCAGCAGCTTGTTGAGCACTGAAGCTTTCTTT. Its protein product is CASSLLSTEAFF.

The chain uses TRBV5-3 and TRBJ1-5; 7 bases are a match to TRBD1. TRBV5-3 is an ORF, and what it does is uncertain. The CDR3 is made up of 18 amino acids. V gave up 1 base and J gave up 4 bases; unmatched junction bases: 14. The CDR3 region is CARSLRRQGVLGNQPQHF. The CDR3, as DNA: TGTGCCAGAAGCTTGCGTCGACAGGGTGTGTTGGGAAATCAGCCCCAGCATTTT.

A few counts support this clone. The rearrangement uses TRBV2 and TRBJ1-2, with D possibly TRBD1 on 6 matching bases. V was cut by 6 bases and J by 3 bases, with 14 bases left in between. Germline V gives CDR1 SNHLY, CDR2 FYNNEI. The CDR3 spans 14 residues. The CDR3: CASRTGQGYYGYTF. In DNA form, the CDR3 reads TGTGCCAGCAGAACCGGGCAGGGGTACTATGGCTACACCTTC.

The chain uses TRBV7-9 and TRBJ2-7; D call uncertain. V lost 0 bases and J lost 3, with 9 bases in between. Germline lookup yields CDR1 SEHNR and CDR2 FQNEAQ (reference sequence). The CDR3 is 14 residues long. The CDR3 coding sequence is TGTGCCAGCAGCTTAGCTAGCCCGGGCTACGAGCAGTACTTC. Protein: CASSLASPGYEQYF.

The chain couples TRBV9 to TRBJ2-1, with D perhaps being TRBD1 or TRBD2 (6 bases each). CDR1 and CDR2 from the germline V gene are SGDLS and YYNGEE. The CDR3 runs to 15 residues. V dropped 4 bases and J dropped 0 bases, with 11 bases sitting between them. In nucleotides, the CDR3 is TGTGCCAGCAGCAAAGGGGGGCTCTCCTACAATGAGCAGTTCTTC. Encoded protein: CASSKGGLSYNEQFF.

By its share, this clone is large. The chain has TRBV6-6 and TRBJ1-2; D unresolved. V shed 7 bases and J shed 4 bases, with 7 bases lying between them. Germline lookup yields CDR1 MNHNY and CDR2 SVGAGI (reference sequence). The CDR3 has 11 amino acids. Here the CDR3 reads CASISAYGYTF. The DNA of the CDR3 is TGTGCCAGCATTAGTGCCTATGGCTACACCTTC.

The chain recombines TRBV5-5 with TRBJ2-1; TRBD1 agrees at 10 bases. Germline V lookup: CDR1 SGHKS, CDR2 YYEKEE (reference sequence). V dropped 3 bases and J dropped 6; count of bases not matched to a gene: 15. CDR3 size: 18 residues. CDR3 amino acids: CASSSLWTGTGAGNEQFF. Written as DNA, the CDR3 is TGTGCCAGCAGCTCCCTTTGGACCGGGACAGGGGCCGGCAATGAGCAGTTCTTC.

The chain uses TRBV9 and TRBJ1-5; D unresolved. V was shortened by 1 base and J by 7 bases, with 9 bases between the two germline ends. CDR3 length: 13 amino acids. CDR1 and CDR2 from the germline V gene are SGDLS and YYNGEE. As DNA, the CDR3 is TGTGCCAGCAGCGTATCGGACGGCCAGCCCCAGCATTTT. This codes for CASSVSDGQPQHF.

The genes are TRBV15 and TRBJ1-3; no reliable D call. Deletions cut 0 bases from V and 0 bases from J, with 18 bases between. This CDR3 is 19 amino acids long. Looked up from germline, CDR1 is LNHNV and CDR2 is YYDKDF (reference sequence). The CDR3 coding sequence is TGTGCCACCAGCAGAGATCTATTGGGGAGGACCTACTCTGGAAACACCATATATTTT. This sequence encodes CATSRDLLGRTYSGNTIYF.

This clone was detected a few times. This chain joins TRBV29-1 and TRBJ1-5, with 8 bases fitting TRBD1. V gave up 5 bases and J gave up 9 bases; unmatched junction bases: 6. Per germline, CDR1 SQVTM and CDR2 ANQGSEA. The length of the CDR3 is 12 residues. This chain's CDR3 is CSVQGARGPQHF. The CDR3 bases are TGCAGCGTTCAGGGGGCGAGGGGGCCCCAGCATTTT.

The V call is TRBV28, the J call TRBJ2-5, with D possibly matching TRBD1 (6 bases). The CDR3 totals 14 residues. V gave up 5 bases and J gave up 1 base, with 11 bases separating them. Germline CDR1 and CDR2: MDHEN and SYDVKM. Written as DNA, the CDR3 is TGTGCCAGCAGTCACGGACAGCCCCAAGAGACCCAGTACTTC. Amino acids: CASSHGQPQETQYF. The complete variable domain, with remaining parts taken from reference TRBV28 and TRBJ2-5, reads DVKVTQSSRYLVKRTGEKVFLECVQDMDHENMFWYRQDPGLGLRLIYFSYDVKMKEKGDIPEGYSVSREKKERFSLILESASTNQTSMYLCASSHGQPQETQYFGPGTRLLVL.

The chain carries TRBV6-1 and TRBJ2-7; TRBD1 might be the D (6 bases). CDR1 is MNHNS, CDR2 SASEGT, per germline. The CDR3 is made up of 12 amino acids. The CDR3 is CASTGFSYEQYF. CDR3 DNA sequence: TGTGCTTCGACAGGCTTTTCCTACGAGCAGTACTTC.

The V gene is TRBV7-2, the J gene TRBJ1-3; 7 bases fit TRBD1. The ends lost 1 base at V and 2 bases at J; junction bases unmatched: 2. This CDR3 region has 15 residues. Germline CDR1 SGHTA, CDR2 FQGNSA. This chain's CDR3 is CASSLVGGPGNTIYF. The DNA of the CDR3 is TGTGCCAGCAGCTTAGTAGGGGGCCCTGGAAACACCATATATTTT. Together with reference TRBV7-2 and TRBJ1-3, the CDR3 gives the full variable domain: GAGVSQSPSNKVTEKGKDVELRCDPISGHTALYWYRQSLGQGLEFLIYFQGNSAPDKSGLPSDRFSAERTGGSVSTLTIQRTQQEDSAVYLCASSLVGGPGNTIYFGEGSWLTVV.

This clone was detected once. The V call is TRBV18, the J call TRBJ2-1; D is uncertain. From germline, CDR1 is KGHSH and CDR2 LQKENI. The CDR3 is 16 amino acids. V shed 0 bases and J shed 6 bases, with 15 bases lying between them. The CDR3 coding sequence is TGTGCCAGCTCACCACCTGGGCTAAGTCGTGGCAATGAGCAGTTCTTC. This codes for CASSPPGLSRGNEQFF.

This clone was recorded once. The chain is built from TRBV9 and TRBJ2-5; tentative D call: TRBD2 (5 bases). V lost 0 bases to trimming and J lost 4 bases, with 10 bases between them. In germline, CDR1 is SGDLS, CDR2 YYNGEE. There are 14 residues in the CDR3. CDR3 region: CASSVAGIAETQYF. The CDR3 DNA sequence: TGTGCCAGCAGCGTAGCCGGGATAGCAGAGACCCAGTACTTC.

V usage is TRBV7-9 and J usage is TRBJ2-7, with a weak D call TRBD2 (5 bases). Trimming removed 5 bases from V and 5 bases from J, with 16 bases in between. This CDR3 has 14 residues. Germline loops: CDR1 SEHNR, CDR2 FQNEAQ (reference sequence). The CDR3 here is CASSDPTGINEQYF. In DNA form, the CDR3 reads TGTGCCAGCAGCGACCCGACCGGGATCAACGAGCAGTACTTC.